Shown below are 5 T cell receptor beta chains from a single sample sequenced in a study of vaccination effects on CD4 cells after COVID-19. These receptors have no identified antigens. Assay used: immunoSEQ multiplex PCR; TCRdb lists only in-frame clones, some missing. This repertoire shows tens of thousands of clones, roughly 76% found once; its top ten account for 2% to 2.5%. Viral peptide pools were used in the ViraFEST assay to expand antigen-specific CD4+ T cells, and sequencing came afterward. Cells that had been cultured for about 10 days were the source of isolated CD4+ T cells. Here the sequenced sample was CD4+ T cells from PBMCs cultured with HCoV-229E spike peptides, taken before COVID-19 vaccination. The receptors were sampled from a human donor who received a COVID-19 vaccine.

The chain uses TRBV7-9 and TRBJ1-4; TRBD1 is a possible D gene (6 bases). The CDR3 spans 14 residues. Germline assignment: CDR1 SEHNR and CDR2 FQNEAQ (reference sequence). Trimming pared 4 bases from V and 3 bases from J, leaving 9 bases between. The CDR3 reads CASSSQGPNEKLFF. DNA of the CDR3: TGTGCCAGCAGCTCTCAGGGGCCTAATGAAAAACTGTTTTTT.

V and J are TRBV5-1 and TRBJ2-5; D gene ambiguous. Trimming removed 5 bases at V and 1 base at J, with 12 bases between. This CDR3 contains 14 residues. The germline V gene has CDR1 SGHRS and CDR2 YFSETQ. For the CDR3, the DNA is TGCGCCAGCAGACCTGTGCTTGGCCAAGAGACCCAGTACTTC. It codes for CASRPVLGQETQYF.

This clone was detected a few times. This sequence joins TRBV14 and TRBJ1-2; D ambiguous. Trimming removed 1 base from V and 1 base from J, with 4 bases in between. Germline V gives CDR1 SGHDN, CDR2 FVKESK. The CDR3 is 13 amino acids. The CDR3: CASSQGLNYGYTF. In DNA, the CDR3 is TGTGCCAGCAGCCAAGGGCTTAACTATGGCTACACCTTC.

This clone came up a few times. The CDR3 region is CASSDSAGNTIYF. Written as DNA, the CDR3 is TGTGCCAGCAGTGACAGCGCTGGAAACACCATATATTTT. V and J are TRBV6-1 and TRBJ1-3; D is ambiguous. V lost 3 bases and J 2 bases, leaving 5 bases between the germline ends. CDR3 size: 13 residues. Germline V CDR1 and CDR2: MNHNS, SASEGT.

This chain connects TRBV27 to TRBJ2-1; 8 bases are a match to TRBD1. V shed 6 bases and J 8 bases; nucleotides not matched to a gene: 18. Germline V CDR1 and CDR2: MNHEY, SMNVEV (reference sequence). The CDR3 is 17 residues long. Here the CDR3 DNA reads TGTGCCAGCAGCCCCCGTCCGGGACAGGCGTCGAAATATGAGCAGTTCTTC. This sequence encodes CASSPRPGQASKYEQFF.